The T cell receptor beta chain under discussion was sequenced for a study of T cell responses to AZD1222 COVID-19 vaccine. V gave up 2 bases and J gave up 4 bases; unmatched junction bases: 4. CDR3 size: 14 residues. The germline V gene has CDR1 MNHEY and CDR2 SMNVEV (reference sequence). TCRdb's copy holds only in-frame clones and misses some; the assay was immunoSEQ multiplex PCR. The sample lists approximately 150,000 clones; more than 85% were seen once. General observations from the study: Spike was spanned by vaccine-associated CD4 TCRs, which were dominant at 160-218 and 743-854. The study sampled repertoires only after the peak T cell response. In a largely white British group with more females than males, clonal diversity was possibly underestimated.

This clone came up once. Its antigen is as yet unknown. Sample: peripheral blood, taken 28 days after the second AZD1222 dose. The V gene is TRBV27, the J gene TRBJ1-1; 7 positions agree with TRBD1. The TCR was taken from an adult who received the AZD1222 COVID-19 vaccine. The CDR3 here is CASSLGRGITEAFF. CDR3 nucleotide sequence: TGTGCCAGCAGTTTAGGCAGGGGGATCACTGAAGCTTTCTTT.